One sample yielded the 25 T cell receptor beta chains listed below, sequenced in a study of shared clonotypes between healthy human individuals. The naive CD8 population came from CD45RO-negative cells selected for CCR7, without terminally differentiated effector memory CD45RA+ cells. Data came from immunoSEQ multiplex PCR; TCRdb stores just in-frame clones and leaves some out. The sample has about 2.1 million clones; around 93% are singletons. The specimen sequenced was naive CD8+ T cells from PBMCs. The receptors here all came from a man between 18 and 35 years old in good health. Some clones in this sample may be carry-over from other donors' samples.

This clone was seen only once. J is TRBJ1-1 and V is TRBV5-1; 8 bases fit TRBD1. Looked up from germline, CDR1 is SGHRS and CDR2 is YFSETQ. CDR3 size: 15 residues. The ends lost 5 bases at V and 5 bases at J; junction bases unmatched: 11. The CDR3 reads CASRTGDQGWTEAFF. The CDR3 bases are TGCGCCAGCAGGACAGGGGACCAGGGATGGACTGAAGCTTTCTTT.

This chain joins TRBV7-7 and TRBJ1-3; the D is unclear. This CDR3 spans 15 amino acids. The germline V gene encodes CDR1 SSHAT and CDR2 FNYEAQ (reference sequence). With 1 base removed from V and 7 bases from J, the gap between germline ends came to 14 bases. The DNA for the CDR3 is TGTGCCAGCAGCTTAGTAAGGGCCTTGGGGAACACCATATATTTT. Translating it yields CASSLVRALGNTIYF.

The chain is built from TRBV9 and TRBJ2-2; TRBD1 matches at 9 bases. After removal of 3 bases from V and 5 bases from J, the junction contained 11 bases not matched to a gene. Germline assignment: CDR1 SGDLS and CDR2 YYNGEE. The CDR3 loop spans 17 amino acids. The CDR3 is CASSAPRDRAQTGELFF. CDR3 coding DNA: TGTGCCAGCAGCGCACCCCGGGACAGGGCCCAGACCGGGGAGCTGTTTTTT.

The chain has TRBV14 and TRBJ2-7; the D is unclear. Trimming removed 0 bases at V and 5 bases at J, with 5 bases between. The CDR3 totals 12 residues. Per germline, CDR1 SGHDN and CDR2 FVKESK. The CDR3 reads CASSQDRDEQYF. The DNA for the CDR3 is TGTGCCAGCAGCCAAGACCGAGACGAGCAGTACTTC.

This clone was detected only a few times. The chain couples TRBV9 to TRBJ1-1; D gene uncertain. The germline V gene has CDR1 SGDLS and CDR2 YYNGEE. Trimming took 0 bases from V and 6 from J, leaving 9 bases between them. The CDR3 runs 13 residues. The CDR3 loop is CASSVEGRSEAFF. CDR3 DNA sequence: TGTGCCAGCAGCGTAGAGGGCCGGTCTGAAGCTTTCTTT.

The V gene is TRBV29-1, the J gene TRBJ2-2; a weak D match, TRBD1 (6 bases). There are 15 residues in the CDR3. CDR1 and CDR2 (germline): SQVTM, ANQGSEA. Trimming cost V 7 bases and J 4 bases, with 19 bases left between them. CDR3 DNA: TGCAGCGCCACTGGGGGACCCAGGGGCACCGGGGAGCTGTTTTTT. This gives the protein CSATGGPRGTGELFF.

The J gene is TRBJ2-7, the V gene TRBV11-2; TRBD1 agrees at 10 bases. This CDR3 comprises 15 residues. Germline trimming cut 5 bases from V and 4 bases from J; bases unmatched to any gene: 8. In germline, CDR1 is SGHAT, CDR2 FQNNGV. The CDR3 DNA reads TGTGCCAGCAGCGATCCGGACAGGGGGATGTACGAGCAGTACTTC. Encoded protein: CASSDPDRGMYEQYF.

This clone was seen once. The chain has TRBV10-3 and TRBJ2-3, with D tentatively TRBD2 (6 bases). V shed 6 bases and J shed 4 bases, with 14 bases lying between them. The CDR3 spans 14 residues. From germline, CDR1 is ENHRY and CDR2 SYGVKD. The CDR3 DNA follows: TGTGCCATCAGCCAGACTAGGAGAGCAGATACGCAGTATTTT. This codes for CAISQTRRADTQYF.

This chain connects TRBV20-1 to TRBJ1-2; tentatively, D is TRBD1 (6 bases). In germline, CDR1 is DFQATT, CDR2 SNEGSKA (reference sequence). The V gene lost 6 bases and the J gene lost 8 bases, with 10 bases spanning the gap. The CDR3 spans 10 residues. CDR3 protein: CSAGGPGYTF. The DNA for the CDR3 is TGCAGTGCAGGGGGTCCGGGCTACACCTTC.

This chain joins TRBV12-5 and TRBJ1-1; D uncertain. The CDR3 runs to 17 residues. With 6 bases removed from V and 5 bases from J, the gap between germline ends came to 25 bases. Germline-derived CDR1 and CDR2 are LGHNT and FRNRAP. The CDR3 reads CASGNPIETEATTEAFF. The CDR3, as DNA: TGTGCTAGTGGAAACCCAATCGAAACAGAAGCGACAACTGAAGCTTTCTTT.

CDR3 DNA sequence: TGTGCCAGCTGCGGACAGTTAACCTACGAGCAGTACTTC. It is translated as CASCGQLTYEQYF. The chain has TRBV6-1 and TRBJ2-7, with D possibly TRBD1 on 6 matching bases. Germline V gene sequence: CDR1 MNHNS, CDR2 SASEGT. CDR3 size: 13 residues. The V end was cut by 8 bases, the J end by 2 bases, with 13 bases between.

The CDR3 DNA follows: TGTGCCAGCAGTGAAGAGGGAAGCACAGATACGCAGTATTTT. Translation gives CASSEEGSTDTQYF. The rearrangement links TRBV2 to TRBJ2-3; D uncertain. The CDR3 covers 14 residues. The germline V and J ends were trimmed by 1 base and 0 bases, with 5 bases remaining between them. Germline V lookup: CDR1 SNHLY, CDR2 FYNNEI.

The chain links TRBV18 to TRBJ2-1; unclear D gene. CDR1 is KGHSH, CDR2 LQKENI, per germline. Deletions cut 3 bases from V and 0 bases from J, with 18 bases between. The CDR3 covers 18 residues. The CDR3 region is CASSPSSSSKSSYNEQFF. CDR3 bases: TGTGCCAGCTCACCCTCGAGTTCGAGCAAGAGCTCCTACAATGAGCAGTTCTTC.

As regards this clone: The same CDR3 is also encoded by other DNA sequences in this sample. The V and J genes are TRBV5-1 and TRBJ2-1; D is unclear. Trimming stripped 2 bases from V and 4 bases from J, with 7 bases between. CDR1 is SGHRS and CDR2 is YFSETQ in the germline V gene. CDR3 size: 13 residues. CDR3 DNA: TGCGCCAGCAGCTTATGGGGTTACAATGAGCAGTTCTTC. Protein: CASSLWGYNEQFF.

The CDR3 loop reads CASSPPSLAGAYNEQFF. DNA of the CDR3: TGCGCCAGCAGCCCTCCGAGCCTAGCGGGTGCGTACAATGAGCAGTTCTTC. The chain combines TRBV4-1 with TRBJ2-1; 8 nucleotides align to TRBD2. After removal of 4 bases from V and 4 bases from J, the junction contained 12 bases not matched to a gene. Germline-derived CDR1 and CDR2 are MGHRA and YSYEKL. This CDR3 is 17 amino acids long.

The rearrangement uses TRBV7-9 and TRBJ2-7; 8 bases fit TRBD1. The germline V gene has CDR1 SEHNR and CDR2 FQNEAQ (reference sequence). This CDR3 is 12 amino acids long. The junction had 2 bases not matched to a gene; V was cut back by 4 bases and J by 6 bases. CDR3: CASSSTGGEQYF. As DNA, the CDR3 is TGTGCCAGCAGCTCAACAGGGGGCGAGCAGTACTTC.

The chain recombines TRBV6-1 with TRBJ2-5, with TRBD1 identical over 10 bases. Germline-derived CDR1 and CDR2 are MNHNS and SASEGT. The CDR3 sequence is 15 residues long. V lost 3 bases and J lost 5; bases outside the gene matches: 6. The CDR3 bases are TGTGCCAGCAGTGAGGACAGGGGGAGGGTGGAGACCCAGTACTTC. Amino acids: CASSEDRGRVETQYF.

The chain has TRBV7-9 and TRBJ2-5, with a weak D call TRBD2 (5 bases). The CDR3 extends over 14 amino acids. Between the trimmed V and J ends, which lost 7 bases and 5 bases, there was a span of 17 bases. CDR1 is SEHNR and CDR2 is FQNEAQ in the germline V gene (reference sequence). The CDR3 nucleotides read TGTGCCAGCAAGAGTCCGTCGGGAACGGAGACCCAGTACTTC. This encodes CASKSPSGTETQYF.

The chain employs TRBV6-6 and TRBJ2-7; 9 nucleotides match TRBD2. The CDR3 length is 16 residues. Germline V gene lookup returns CDR1 MNHNY and CDR2 SVGAGI (reference sequence). The V segment lost 0 bases and the J segment 6 bases; nucleotides outside the gene matches: 9. The CDR3 reads CASSYSVAGGPGEQYF. CDR3 nucleotides: TGTGCCAGCAGTTACTCGGTTGCGGGAGGGCCAGGCGAGCAGTACTTC.

This clone is a singleton in its sample. This CDR3 reads CAISGLDSSYEQYF. The CDR3 DNA follows: TGTGCCATCAGTGGACTAGACAGCTCCTACGAGCAGTACTTC. The chain recombines TRBV10-3 with TRBJ2-7; a possible D gene is TRBD2 (6 bases). The CDR3 spans 14 residues. Germline-derived CDR1 and CDR2 are ENHRY and SYGVKD. Deletions cut 4 bases from V and 0 bases from J, with 10 bases between.

The chain recombines TRBV5-6 with TRBJ2-1; D is possibly TRBD1 (6 bases). Germline V gene lookup returns CDR1 SGHDT and CDR2 YYEEEE. V was trimmed by 3 bases and J by 15 bases, leaving 16 bases between them. This CDR3 region has 12 residues. The CDR3 spells CASSSDWGPSFF. The CDR3 bases are TGTGCCAGCAGCTCTGACTGGGGGCCTTCGTTCTTC.

Regarding this clone: Other DNA variants within this sample encode the same CDR3. The chain recombines TRBV4-3 with TRBJ2-2; 7 nucleotides align to TRBD2. The germline V gene has CDR1 LGHNA and CDR2 YSLEER. This CDR3 comprises 14 residues. The trim removed 1 base at V and 4 bases at J, leaving 0 bases unmatched. The CDR3 bases are TGCGCCAGCAGCCAAGGGGGGGGCACCGGGGAGCTGTTTTTT. Its translation is CASSQGGGTGELFF.

The chain joins TRBV7-9 to TRBJ2-2, with 14 bases that match TRBD2. Per the germline V gene, CDR1 is SEHNR and CDR2 is FQNEAQ (reference sequence). The CDR3 runs 15 residues. Trimming took 4 bases from V and 7 from J; bases not matched to a gene: 2. The CDR3 is CASSYGTSGSGELFF. The CDR3 DNA sequence: TGTGCCAGCAGCTACGGGACTAGCGGGAGCGGGGAGCTGTTTTTT.

The rearrangement uses TRBV2 and TRBJ2-5, with 7 bases identical to TRBD1. V was clipped by 3 bases and J by 2 bases; unmatched bases: 3. The CDR3 has 14 residues. In germline, CDR1 is SNHLY, CDR2 FYNNEI. The CDR3 sequence: CASSEGQLQETQYF. CDR3 nucleotides: TGTGCCAGCAGTGAGGGACAGCTACAAGAGACCCAGTACTTC.

The rearrangement joins TRBV28 to TRBJ2-5, with D perhaps matching TRBD1 or TRBD2 (5 bases each). V lost 5 bases to trimming and J lost 5 bases, with 18 bases between them. This CDR3 comprises 15 residues. Germline V gives CDR1 MDHEN, CDR2 SYDVKM. This chain's CDR3 is CASSRQTTSWETQYF. CDR3 bases: TGTGCCAGCAGTAGACAGACTACCTCTTGGGAGACCCAGTACTTC.